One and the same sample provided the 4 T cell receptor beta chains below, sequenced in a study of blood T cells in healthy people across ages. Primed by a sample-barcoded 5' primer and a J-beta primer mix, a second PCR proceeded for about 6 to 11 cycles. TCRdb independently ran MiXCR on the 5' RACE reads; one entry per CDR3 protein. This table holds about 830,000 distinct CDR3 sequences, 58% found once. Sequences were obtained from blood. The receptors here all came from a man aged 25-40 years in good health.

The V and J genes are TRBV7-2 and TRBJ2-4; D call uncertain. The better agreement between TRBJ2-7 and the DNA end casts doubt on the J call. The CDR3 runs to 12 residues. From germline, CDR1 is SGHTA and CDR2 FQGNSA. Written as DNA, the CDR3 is TGTGCCAGCAGCCCCTCGCTCCTCGAGCAGTACTTC. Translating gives CASSPSLLEQYF.

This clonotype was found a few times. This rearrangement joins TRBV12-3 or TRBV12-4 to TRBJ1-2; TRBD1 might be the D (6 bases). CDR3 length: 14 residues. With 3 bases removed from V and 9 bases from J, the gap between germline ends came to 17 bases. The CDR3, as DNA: TGTGCCAGCAGTTTTGGCCAGGGGATCGATAGCTACACCTTC. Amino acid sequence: CASSFGQGIDSYTF.

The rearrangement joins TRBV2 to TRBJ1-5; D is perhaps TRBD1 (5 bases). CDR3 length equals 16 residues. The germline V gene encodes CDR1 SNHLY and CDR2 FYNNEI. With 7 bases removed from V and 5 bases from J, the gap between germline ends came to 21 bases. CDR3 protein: CASTRFSRQLDQPQHF. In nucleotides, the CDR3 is TGTGCCAGCACCCGCTTCTCAAGACAGCTTGATCAGCCCCAGCATTTT. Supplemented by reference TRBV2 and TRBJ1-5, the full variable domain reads EPEVTQTPSHQVTQMGQEVILRCVPISNHLYFYWYRQILGQKVEFLVSFYNNEISEKSEIFDDQFSVERPDGSNFTLKIRSTKLEDSAMYFCASTRFSRQLDQPQHFGDGTRLSIL.

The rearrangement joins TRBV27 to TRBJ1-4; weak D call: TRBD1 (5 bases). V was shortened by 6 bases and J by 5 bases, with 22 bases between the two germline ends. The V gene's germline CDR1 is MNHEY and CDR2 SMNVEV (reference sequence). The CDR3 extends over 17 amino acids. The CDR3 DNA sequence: TGTGCCAGCAGCCCGAACGGCCTGACAGTTTGGAATGAAAAACTGTTTTTT. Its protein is CASSPNGLTVWNEKLFF.